This is a list of T cell receptor beta chains from one sample in a study of blood T cell repertoires in COVID-19. Clones were sequenced by immunoSEQ multiplex PCR, and TCRdb holds only the in-frame ones, with some missing. The table records under 350,000 clones, about 88% of them present only once. The sample consisted of peripheral blood. The origin of the receptors is a man aged 65-85 years with acute or convalescent COVID-19. Each CDR3 is given with its conserved first and last residue. A D gene is named only where the DNA matches it firmly. Rows may omit the clone size; those that give it use once, few, many or a size class.

j_call,v_call,clone_size,d_call,cdr3_nt,cdr3_aa
TRBJ2-3,TRBV11-2,.,.,TGTGCCAGCAGCCCCAACGGGGGTTCACGTCCCGATACGCAGTATTTT,CASSPNGGSRPDTQYF
TRBJ1-2,TRBV14,.,.,TGTGCCAGCAGCCTCGGACTCGTAGCCACGGCGGGCTACACCTTC,CASSLGLVATAGYTF
TRBJ1-5,TRBV3-1/TRBV3-2,.,.,TGTGCCAGCAGCCAAGATCGGTCGTCACCCCAGCATTTT,CASSQDRSSPQHF
TRBJ1-2,TRBV10-3,.,.,TGTGCCATCAGTGACCTCGCAGCCCGGACAACGAAAATTAACTATGGCTACACCTTC,CAISDLAARTTKINYGYTF
TRBJ1-1,TRBV19,.,.,TGTGCCAGTAGTTTGGCGGCTGAAGCTTTCTTT,CASSLAAEAFF
TRBJ2-3,TRBV28,.,.,TGTGCCAGCAGTTTAGCAAGGAGGGTAGCAGATACGCAGTATTTT,CASSLARRVADTQYF
TRBJ2-7,TRBV4-2,.,.,TGTGCCAGCAGCCGCCAAGCGAGTGGCTACGAGCAGTACTTC,CASSRQASGYEQYF
TRBJ1-2,TRBV20-1,.,TRBD1,TGCAGTGCGACCGGACAGGGAGCAGGGTCCTTC,CSATGQGAGSF
TRBJ2-6,TRBV18,.,.,TGTGCCAGCTCACCAAAGTCAGGGGTCGGGGCTGGGGCCAACGTCCTGACTTTC,CASSPKSGVGAGANVLTF
TRBJ1-6,TRBV3-1/TRBV3-2,.,.,TGTGCCAGCAGCCCCACAGGGATGGGAGATTCACCCCTCCACTTT,CASSPTGMGDSPLHF
TRBJ2-3,TRBV7-2,few,.,TGTGCCAGCAGCGTTGACTCTTACACAGATACGCAGTATTTT,CASSVDSYTDTQYF
TRBJ2-3,TRBV6-2/TRBV6-3,.,.,TGTGCCAGCAGCTCGGTTGCACCTGTTACGCAGTATTTT,CASSSVAPVTQYF
TRBJ1-2,TRBV9,.,TRBD1,TGTGCCAGCAGCCCTTCCGGGACAGACAATGGCTACACCTTC,CASSPSGTDNGYTF
TRBJ2-1,TRBV28,.,TRBD2,TGTGCCAGCAGTTTGGGCGGGAGCTCCTACAATGAGCAGTTCTTC,CASSLGGSSYNEQFF
TRBJ2-3,TRBV5-1,.,TRBD2,TGCGCCAGCAGCTTGGGCGGGAGCGGGGGCGGCACAGATACGCAGTATTTT,CASSLGGSGGGTDTQYF
TRBJ1-3,TRBV5-4,.,.,TGTGCCAGCAGCTCGACAGGCGTCTCTGGAAACACCATATATTTT,CASSSTGVSGNTIYF
TRBJ2-7,TRBV6-2/TRBV6-3,.,TRBD1,TGTGCCAGCAGTAGGACAGGGGCGTTTAACGAGCAGTACTTC,CASSRTGAFNEQYF
TRBJ1-1,TRBV18,.,.,TGTGCCAGCTCACCGGAACAGGGGAACACTGAAGCTTTCTTT,CASSPEQGNTEAFF
TRBJ2-5,TRBV3-1/TRBV3-2,once,.,TGTGCCAGCAGCCCCATGACAGGTCAAGAGACCCAGTACTTC,CASSPMTGQETQYF
TRBJ1-2,TRBV5-4,few,TRBD1,TGTGCCAGCAGCCAGGACAGGGTTGGCTACACCTTC,CASSQDRVGYTF
TRBJ2-5,TRBV29-1,.,.,TGCAGCGTAGTTAGTGGGAGGGAGACCCAGTACTTC,CSVVSGRETQYF
TRBJ1-6,TRBV9,.,.,TGTGCCAGCAGCGTAGAACACTATAATTCACCCCTCCACTTT,CASSVEHYNSPLHF
TRBJ1-2,TRBV9,.,.,TGTGCCAGGAGTAACTATGGCTACACCTTC,CARSNYGYTF
TRBJ2-3,TRBV7-2,.,TRBD2,TGTGCCAGCAGACCTCCTCGGGCTAGCGGGGGGGCCTCAGATACGCAGTATTTT,CASRPPRASGGASDTQYF
TRBJ2-5,TRBV14,.,.,TGTGCCAGCAGCCGTACCCGGGGAATCGGAGAGACCCAGTACTTC,CASSRTRGIGETQYF
TRBJ2-1,TRBV18,.,.,TGTGCCAGCTGGCGGGACCCCTATGGGGATGAGCAGTTCTTC,CASWRDPYGDEQFF
TRBJ1-1,TRBV28,.,.,TGTGCCAGCAATCCATCGGGGGGCGAGAACACTGAAGCTTTCTTT,CASNPSGGENTEAFF
TRBJ2-7,TRBV29-1,.,.,TGCAGCGTTGTCAGGGCCTACGAGCAGTACTTC,CSVVRAYEQYF
TRBJ2-2,TRBV9,.,TRBD1,TGTGCCAGCAGCCCCGGGACAGGGAAGGACACCGGGGAGCTGTTTTTT,CASSPGTGKDTGELFF
TRBJ2-7,TRBV5-8,.,TRBD1,TGTGCCAGCAGCTTGGGACAGGGCCTCTCCTACGAGCAGTACTTC,CASSLGQGLSYEQYF
TRBJ2-5,TRBV5-1,.,.,TGCGCCAGCAGCTTGGGAGGGAGTGGGTTCGAAGAGACCCAGTACTTC,CASSLGGSGFEETQYF
TRBJ1-5,TRBV28,.,TRBD1,TGTGCCAGCAGGGCAGGGGGGCAGCCCCAGCATTTT,CASRAGGQPQHF
TRBJ2-4,TRBV5-1,.,.,TGCGCCAGCAGCTTGGAGGCAGGGAGGAACATTCAGTACTTC,CASSLEAGRNIQYF
TRBJ1-6,TRBV18,.,.,TGTGCCAGCTCACGTAATCGACAGGATAATTCACCCCTCCACTTT,CASSRNRQDNSPLHF
TRBJ2-3,TRBV19,.,TRBD2,TGTGCCAGTAGTGTAGCCCTAAGCGGGGGGCGCACAGATACGCAGTATTTT,CASSVALSGGRTDTQYF
TRBJ2-2,TRBV11-2,.,TRBD1,TGTGCCAGCAGCGCCTCCGGGACAGGGGTCCCCGGGGAGCTGTTTTTT,CASSASGTGVPGELFF
TRBJ1-2,TRBV28,once,TRBD1,TGTGCCAGCAGTACCCCGTCCGGGACAGGGGGCGGTTATGGCTACACCTTC,CASSTPSGTGGGYGYTF
TRBJ2-7,TRBV27,.,TRBD2,TGTGCCAGCAGTTTATTATCTAGGCTCAGCGGGAGCGAGCAGTACTTC,CASSLLSRLSGSEQYF
TRBJ2-7,TRBV7-9,.,.,TGTGCCAGCCTTCGGGCGGGGAGCTACGAGCAGTACTTC,CASLRAGSYEQYF
TRBJ2-1,TRBV7-2,.,.,TGTGCCAGCACCCCCTCCGGTCTGAGCTCCTACAATGAGCAGTTCTTC,CASTPSGLSSYNEQFF
TRBJ1-3,TRBV28,.,TRBD1,TGTGCCAGCAGTTTTGGACAGGGCTCTGGAAACACCATATATTTT,CASSFGQGSGNTIYF
TRBJ2-7,TRBV7-2,.,TRBD1,TGTGCCAGCAGCTTGGTTGGGACAGGGGTCTACGAGCAGTACTTC,CASSLVGTGVYEQYF
TRBJ1-5,TRBV19,.,TRBD1,TGTGCCAGTAGTAAGATACAGGGGACAGACAATCAGCCCCAGCATTTT,CASSKIQGTDNQPQHF
TRBJ2-7,TRBV5-1,.,TRBD2,TGCGCCAGCGGTATAGCGGGGGCCTACGAGCAGTACTTC,CASGIAGAYEQYF
TRBJ2-3,TRBV5-1,few,TRBD1,TGCGCCAGCAGCTGGACGACAGGGGCCGGAGGTGGCACAGATACGCAGTATTTT,CASSWTTGAGGGTDTQYF
TRBJ1-2,TRBV12-3/TRBV12-4,.,.,TGTGCCAGCAGTTGGGAGATTTATGGCTACACCTTC,CASSWEIYGYTF
TRBJ2-7,TRBV30,.,.,TGTGCCTGGGGACATCATCAAACCTACGAGCAGTACTTC,CAWGHHQTYEQYF
TRBJ2-2,TRBV21-1,.,.,TGTGCCAGCAGCAATTGGGGGGACAGGGGAGCCGGGGAGCTGTTTTTT,CASSNWGDRGAGELFF
TRBJ1-5,TRBV28,.,TRBD1,TGTGCCAGCAGGGGACAGGGGTCGGGCAATCAGCCCCAGCATTTT,CASRGQGSGNQPQHF
TRBJ2-5,TRBV6-5,.,TRBD2,TGTGCCAGTCGGGGACTAGCGGGAGGTGAGGAGACCCAGTACTTC,CASRGLAGGEETQYF
TRBJ1-4,TRBV4-1,.,.,TGCGCCAGCAGTCAAGAGTCGCAGACACCCATCGAAAAACTGTTTTTT,CASSQESQTPIEKLFF
TRBJ2-1,TRBV9,.,TRBD2,TGTGCCAGCAGCGTAGGCAGTAGCGGGAGCTCCTACAATGAGCAGTTCTTC,CASSVGSSGSSYNEQFF
TRBJ1-2,TRBV18,.,.,TGTGCCAGCTCACCACCGATGGCGACAGGCTCCTACACCTTC,CASSPPMATGSYTF
TRBJ1-1,TRBV20-1,.,.,TGCAGTGCTAGTGGCGGGGCCGGGAGCACTGAAGCTTTCTTT,CSASGGAGSTEAFF
TRBJ2-5,TRBV2,few,TRBD2,TGTGCCAGCAGTGAAATAATTAGCGGGAGCGGAGAGACCCAGTACTTC,CASSEIISGSGETQYF